The text below deals with one T cell receptor (beta chain). This sample is part of a study of blood T cell repertoires in COVID-19. Produced via immunoSEQ multiplex PCR; TCRdb's table is partial and in-frame only. The sample has 110,000 or so clones; roughly four fifths are singletons. Germline V gene data show CDR1 as PRHDT and CDR2 as FYEKMQ (reference sequence). The CDR3 runs 16 residues. The germline V and J ends were trimmed by 5 bases and 4 bases, with 20 bases remaining between them. The chain carries TRBV13 and TRBJ1-2; weak D call: TRBD1 (6 bases). This TCR derives from a man aged 45-65 years with acute or convalescent COVID-19. The material sequenced was peripheral blood. CDR3 loop: CASSEEVGGGLYGYTF. The CDR3 region has the DNA TGTGCCAGCAGCGAAGAAGTTGGGGGCGGTCTCTATGGCTACACCTTC.